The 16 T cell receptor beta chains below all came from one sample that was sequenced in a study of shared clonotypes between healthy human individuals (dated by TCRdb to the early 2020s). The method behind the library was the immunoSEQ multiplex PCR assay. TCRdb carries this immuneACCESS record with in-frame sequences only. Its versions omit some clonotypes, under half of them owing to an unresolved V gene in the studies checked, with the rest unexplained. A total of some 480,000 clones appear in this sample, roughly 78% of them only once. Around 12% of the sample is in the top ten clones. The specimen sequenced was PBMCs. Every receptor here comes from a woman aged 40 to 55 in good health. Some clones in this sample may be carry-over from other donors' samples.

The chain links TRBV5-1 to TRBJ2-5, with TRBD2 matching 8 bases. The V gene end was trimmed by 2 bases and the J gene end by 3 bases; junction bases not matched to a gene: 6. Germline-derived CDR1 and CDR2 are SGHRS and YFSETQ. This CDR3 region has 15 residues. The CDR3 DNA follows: TGCGCCAGCAGCTTTGGCGCGGGAGGAAAAGAGACCCAGTACTTC. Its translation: CASSFGAGGKETQYF.

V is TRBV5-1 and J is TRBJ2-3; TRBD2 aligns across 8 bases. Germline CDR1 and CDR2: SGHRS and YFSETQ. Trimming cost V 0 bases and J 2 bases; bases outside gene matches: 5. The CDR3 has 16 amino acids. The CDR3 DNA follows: TGCGCCAGCAGCTTGGGCCCGCGGGAGGTCACAGATACGCAGTATTTT. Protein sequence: CASSLGPREVTDTQYF.

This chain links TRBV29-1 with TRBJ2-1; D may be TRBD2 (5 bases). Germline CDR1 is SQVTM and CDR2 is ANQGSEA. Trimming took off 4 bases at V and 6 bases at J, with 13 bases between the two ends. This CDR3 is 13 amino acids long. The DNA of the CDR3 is TGCAGCGTTGTGGGAACTCGGGGCAATGAGCAGTTCTTC. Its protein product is CSVVGTRGNEQFF.

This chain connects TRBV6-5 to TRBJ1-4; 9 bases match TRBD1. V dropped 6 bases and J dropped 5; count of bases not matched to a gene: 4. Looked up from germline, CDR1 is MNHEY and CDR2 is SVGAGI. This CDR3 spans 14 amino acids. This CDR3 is CASSLQGANEKLFF. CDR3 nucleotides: TGTGCCAGCAGCCTACAGGGGGCGAATGAAAAACTGTTTTTT.

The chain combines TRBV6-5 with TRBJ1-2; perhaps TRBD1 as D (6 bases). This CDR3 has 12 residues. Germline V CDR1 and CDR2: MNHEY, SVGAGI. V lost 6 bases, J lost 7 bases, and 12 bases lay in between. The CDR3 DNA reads TGTGCCAGCAGGGAAACAGGGTTTGGCTACACCTTC. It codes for CASRETGFGYTF.

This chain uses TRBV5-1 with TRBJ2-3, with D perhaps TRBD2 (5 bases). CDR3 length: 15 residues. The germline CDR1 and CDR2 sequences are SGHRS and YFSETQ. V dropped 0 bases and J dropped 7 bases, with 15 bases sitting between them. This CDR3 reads CASSLAAAGTNTQYF. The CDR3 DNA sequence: TGCGCCAGCAGCTTGGCCGCCGCGGGTACAAATACGCAGTATTTT.

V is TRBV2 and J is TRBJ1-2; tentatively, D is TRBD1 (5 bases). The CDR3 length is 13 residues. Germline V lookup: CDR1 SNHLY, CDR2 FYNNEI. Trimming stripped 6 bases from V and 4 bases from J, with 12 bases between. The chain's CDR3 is CASSPGRGYGYTF. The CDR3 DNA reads TGTGCCAGCAGCCCGGGACGGGGCTATGGCTACACCTTC. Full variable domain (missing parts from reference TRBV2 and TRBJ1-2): EPEVTQTPSHQVTQMGQEVILRCVPISNHLYFYWYRQILGQKVEFLVSFYNNEISEKSEIFDDQFSVERPDGSNFTLKIRSTKLEDSAMYFCASSPGRGYGYTFGSGTRLTVV.

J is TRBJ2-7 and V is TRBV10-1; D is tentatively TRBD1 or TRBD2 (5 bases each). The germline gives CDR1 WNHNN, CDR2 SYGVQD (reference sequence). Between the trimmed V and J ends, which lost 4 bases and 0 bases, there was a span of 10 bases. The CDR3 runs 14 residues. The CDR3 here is CASSGGGSSYEQYF. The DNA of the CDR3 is TGCGCCAGCAGTGGGGGCGGGTCCTCCTACGAGCAGTACTTC.

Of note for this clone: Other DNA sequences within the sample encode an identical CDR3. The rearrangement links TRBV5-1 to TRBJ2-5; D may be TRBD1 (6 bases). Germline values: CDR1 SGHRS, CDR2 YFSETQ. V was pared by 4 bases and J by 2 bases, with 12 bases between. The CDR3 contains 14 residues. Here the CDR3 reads CASSLDRPQETQYF. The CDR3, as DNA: TGCGCCAGCAGCCTTGACAGGCCTCAAGAGACCCAGTACTTC.

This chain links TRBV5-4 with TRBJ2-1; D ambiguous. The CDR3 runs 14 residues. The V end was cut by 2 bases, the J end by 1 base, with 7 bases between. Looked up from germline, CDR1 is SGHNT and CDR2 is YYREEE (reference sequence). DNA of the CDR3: TGTGCCAGCAGCTTTCGAGGATCCTACAATGAGCAGTTCTTC. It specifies CASSFRGSYNEQFF. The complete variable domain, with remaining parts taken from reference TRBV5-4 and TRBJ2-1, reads ETGVTQSPTHLIKTRGQQVTLRCSSQSGHNTVSWYQQALGQGPQFIFQYYREEENGRGNFPPRFSGLQFPNYSSELNVNALELDDSALYLCASSFRGSYNEQFFGPGTRLTVL.

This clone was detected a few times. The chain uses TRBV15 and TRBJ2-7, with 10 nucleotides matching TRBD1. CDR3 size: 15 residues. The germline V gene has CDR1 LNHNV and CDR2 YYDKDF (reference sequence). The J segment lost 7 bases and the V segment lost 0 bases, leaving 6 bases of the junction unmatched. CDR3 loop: CATSRDQTGGREQYF. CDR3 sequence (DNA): TGTGCCACCAGCAGAGACCAGACAGGGGGCAGAGAGCAGTACTTC.

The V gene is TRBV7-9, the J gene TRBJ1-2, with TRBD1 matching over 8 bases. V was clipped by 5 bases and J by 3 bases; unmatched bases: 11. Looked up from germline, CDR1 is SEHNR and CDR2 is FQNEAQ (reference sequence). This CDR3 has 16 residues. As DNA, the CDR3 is TGTGCCAGCAGCCAGGACAGGGTGAATTTAGACTATGGCTACACCTTC. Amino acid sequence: CASSQDRVNLDYGYTF.

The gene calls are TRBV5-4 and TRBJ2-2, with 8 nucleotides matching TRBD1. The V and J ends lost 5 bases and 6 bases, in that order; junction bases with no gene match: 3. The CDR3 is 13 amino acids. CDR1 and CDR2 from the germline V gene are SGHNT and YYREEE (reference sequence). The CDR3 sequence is CASRGQAAGELFF. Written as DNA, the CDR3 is TGTGCCAGCAGGGGACAGGCGGCCGGGGAGCTGTTTTTT. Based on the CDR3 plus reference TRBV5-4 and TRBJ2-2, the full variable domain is ETGVTQSPTHLIKTRGQQVTLRCSSQSGHNTVSWYQQALGQGPQFIFQYYREEENGRGNFPPRFSGLQFPNYSSELNVNALELDDSALYLCASRGQAAGELFFGEGSRLTVL.

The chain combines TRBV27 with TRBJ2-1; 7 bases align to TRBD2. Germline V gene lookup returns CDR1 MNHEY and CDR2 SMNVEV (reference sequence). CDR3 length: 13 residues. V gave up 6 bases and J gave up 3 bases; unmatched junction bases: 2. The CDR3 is CASRGTNYNEQFF. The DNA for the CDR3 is TGTGCCAGCAGGGGGACTAACTACAATGAGCAGTTCTTC.

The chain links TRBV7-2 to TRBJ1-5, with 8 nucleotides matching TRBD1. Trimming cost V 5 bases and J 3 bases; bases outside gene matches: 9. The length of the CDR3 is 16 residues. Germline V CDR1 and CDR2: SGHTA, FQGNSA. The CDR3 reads CASSGQGQLPNQPQHF. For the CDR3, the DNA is TGTGCCAGCAGCGGACAGGGACAACTACCCAATCAGCCCCAGCATTTT.

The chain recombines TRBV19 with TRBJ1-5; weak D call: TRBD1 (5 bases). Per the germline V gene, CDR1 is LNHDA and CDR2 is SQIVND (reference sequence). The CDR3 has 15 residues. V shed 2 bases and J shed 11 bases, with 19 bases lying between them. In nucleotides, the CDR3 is TGTGCCAGTAGTATATTAGGGCGGGACCTCGGGGCCCAGCATTTT. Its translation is CASSILGRDLGAQHF.